Listed below are T cell receptor beta chains from one sample, sequenced in a study of cutaneous CD30+ T cell lymphoproliferative disorder and hepatitis E. Profiling relied on immunoSEQ multiplex PCR, and the TCRdb table lists in-frame clones only, not all of them. The table includes around 550 clones, 70% to 90% detected once. The specimen was liver tissue. The receptors derive from a human donor with a cutaneous T cell lymphoproliferative disorder associated with hepatitis E virus. CDR3s include the opening cysteine and the closing phenylalanine or tryptophan. The order of the fields is clone size, V gene, D gene, J gene, CDR3 protein, CDR3 DNA. A D gene is named only where the DNA matches it firmly. Clone size is shown for a subset of rows, as once, few, many or a class of expanded clone.

size: .
V: TRBV7-6
D: .
J: TRBJ2-6
CDR3: CASSLGGPYSGANVLTF
DNA: TGTGCCAGCAGCTTAGGTGGTCCGTACTCAGGGGCCAACGTCCTGACTTTC

size: .
V: TRBV28
D: TRBD1
J: TRBJ1-5
CDR3: CASSPPAWIGQGFSQPQHF
DNA: TGTGCCAGCAGCCCCCCTGCTTGGATCGGACAGGGTTTCAGTCAGCCCCAGCATTTT

size: .
V: TRBV7-3
D: .
J: TRBJ2-3
CDR3: CASSLSAGTQYF
DNA: TGTGCCAGCAGCTTATCCGCGGGGACGCAGTATTTT

size: .
V: TRBV9
D: TRBD1
J: TRBJ2-2
CDR3: CASSVGPGQGTGELFF
DNA: TGTGCCAGCAGCGTTGGGCCGGGACAGGGAACCGGGGAGCTGTTTTTT

size: .
V: TRBV21-1
D: .
J: TRBJ1-6
CDR3: CASSKDRGNNNSPLHF
DNA: TGTGCCAGCAGCAAAGACAGGGGGAACAATAATTCACCCCTCCACTTT

size: few
V: TRBV2
D: .
J: TRBJ1-2
CDR3: CASRGTGFYGYTF
DNA: TGTGCCAGCAGGGGGACGGGGTTCTATGGCTACACCTTC

size: .
V: TRBV10-2
D: .
J: TRBJ1-3
CDR3: CASSVSSSGNTIYF
DNA: TGCGCCAGCAGTGTATCTAGCTCTGGAAACACCATATATTTT

size: .
V: TRBV11-2
D: .
J: TRBJ2-7
CDR3: CASSLGGTPYEQYF
DNA: TGTGCCAGCAGCTTAGGGGGGACCCCCTACGAGCAGTACTTC

size: .
V: TRBV6-5
D: .
J: TRBJ1-1
CDR3: CASSWRGDTEAFF
DNA: TGTGCCAGCAGTTGGCGTGGGGACACTGAAGCTTTCTTT

size: .
V: TRBV4-3
D: .
J: TRBJ2-1
CDR3: CASKMGPGPNEQFF
DNA: TGCGCCAGCAAGATGGGACCAGGTCCCAATGAGCAGTTCTTC

size: .
V: TRBV4-3
D: TRBD2
J: TRBJ2-1
CDR3: CASSQDRTSLNEQFF
DNA: TGCGCCAGCAGCCAAGACCGGACTAGCTTAAATGAGCAGTTCTTC

size: .
V: TRBV28
D: TRBD1
J: TRBJ2-5
CDR3: CASSDRVQETQYF
DNA: TGTGCCAGTTCGGACAGGGTCCAAGAGACCCAGTACTTC

size: .
V: TRBV7-3
D: TRBD2
J: TRBJ2-3
CDR3: CASSPLAGATLGDTQYF
DNA: TGTGCCAGCAGCCCACTAGCGGGGGCGACCTTAGGCGATACGCAGTATTTT

size: .
V: TRBV10-3
D: .
J: TRBJ1-1
CDR3: CAISESEEGGEAFF
DNA: TGTGCCATCAGTGAGTCGGAGGAGGGGGGAGAAGCTTTCTTT

size: .
V: TRBV9
D: TRBD2
J: TRBJ2-3
CDR3: CASSPSAGMAQYF
DNA: TGTGCCAGCAGCCCCTCAGCGGGGATGGCGCAGTATTTT

size: .
V: TRBV5-1
D: .
J: TRBJ2-2
CDR3: CASSPGTPNTGELFF
DNA: TGCGCCAGCAGCCCCGGGACCCCTAACACCGGGGAGCTGTTTTTT

size: once
V: TRBV5-1
D: .
J: TRBJ2-7
CDR3: CASSFQQTYEQYF
DNA: TGCGCCAGCAGCTTTCAGCAAACCTACGAGCAGTACTTC

size: once
V: TRBV4-3
D: TRBD2
J: TRBJ2-1
CDR3: CASSQDSSGGSYNEQFF
DNA: TGCGCCAGCAGCCAAGATAGTTCGGGGGGCTCCTACAATGAGCAGTTCTTC

size: .
V: TRBV7-6
D: .
J: TRBJ2-5
CDR3: CASSLPSQALSGQETQYF
DNA: TGTGCCAGCAGCTTACCCTCCCAAGCTCTGAGCGGCCAAGAGACCCAGTACTTC

size: .
V: TRBV4-1
D: .
J: TRBJ2-1
CDR3: CASSQDKGGLNEQFF
DNA: TGCGCCAGCAGCCAAGATAAAGGGGGTCTCAATGAGCAGTTCTTC

size: .
V: TRBV7-2
D: .
J: TRBJ2-2
CDR3: CASSLQASWNTGELFF
DNA: TGTGCCAGCAGCTTACAGGCTAGCTGGAACACCGGGGAGCTGTTTTTT

size: .
V: TRBV5-6
D: .
J: TRBJ1-5
CDR3: CASSLAGGAGQPQHF
DNA: TGTGCCAGCAGCTTGGCTGGGGGGGCCGGTCAGCCCCAGCATTTT

size: once
V: TRBV4-1
D: .
J: TRBJ1-2
CDR3: CASSQGVGVNYGYTF
DNA: TGCGCCAGCAGCCAAGGGGTCGGGGTTAACTATGGCTACACCTTC